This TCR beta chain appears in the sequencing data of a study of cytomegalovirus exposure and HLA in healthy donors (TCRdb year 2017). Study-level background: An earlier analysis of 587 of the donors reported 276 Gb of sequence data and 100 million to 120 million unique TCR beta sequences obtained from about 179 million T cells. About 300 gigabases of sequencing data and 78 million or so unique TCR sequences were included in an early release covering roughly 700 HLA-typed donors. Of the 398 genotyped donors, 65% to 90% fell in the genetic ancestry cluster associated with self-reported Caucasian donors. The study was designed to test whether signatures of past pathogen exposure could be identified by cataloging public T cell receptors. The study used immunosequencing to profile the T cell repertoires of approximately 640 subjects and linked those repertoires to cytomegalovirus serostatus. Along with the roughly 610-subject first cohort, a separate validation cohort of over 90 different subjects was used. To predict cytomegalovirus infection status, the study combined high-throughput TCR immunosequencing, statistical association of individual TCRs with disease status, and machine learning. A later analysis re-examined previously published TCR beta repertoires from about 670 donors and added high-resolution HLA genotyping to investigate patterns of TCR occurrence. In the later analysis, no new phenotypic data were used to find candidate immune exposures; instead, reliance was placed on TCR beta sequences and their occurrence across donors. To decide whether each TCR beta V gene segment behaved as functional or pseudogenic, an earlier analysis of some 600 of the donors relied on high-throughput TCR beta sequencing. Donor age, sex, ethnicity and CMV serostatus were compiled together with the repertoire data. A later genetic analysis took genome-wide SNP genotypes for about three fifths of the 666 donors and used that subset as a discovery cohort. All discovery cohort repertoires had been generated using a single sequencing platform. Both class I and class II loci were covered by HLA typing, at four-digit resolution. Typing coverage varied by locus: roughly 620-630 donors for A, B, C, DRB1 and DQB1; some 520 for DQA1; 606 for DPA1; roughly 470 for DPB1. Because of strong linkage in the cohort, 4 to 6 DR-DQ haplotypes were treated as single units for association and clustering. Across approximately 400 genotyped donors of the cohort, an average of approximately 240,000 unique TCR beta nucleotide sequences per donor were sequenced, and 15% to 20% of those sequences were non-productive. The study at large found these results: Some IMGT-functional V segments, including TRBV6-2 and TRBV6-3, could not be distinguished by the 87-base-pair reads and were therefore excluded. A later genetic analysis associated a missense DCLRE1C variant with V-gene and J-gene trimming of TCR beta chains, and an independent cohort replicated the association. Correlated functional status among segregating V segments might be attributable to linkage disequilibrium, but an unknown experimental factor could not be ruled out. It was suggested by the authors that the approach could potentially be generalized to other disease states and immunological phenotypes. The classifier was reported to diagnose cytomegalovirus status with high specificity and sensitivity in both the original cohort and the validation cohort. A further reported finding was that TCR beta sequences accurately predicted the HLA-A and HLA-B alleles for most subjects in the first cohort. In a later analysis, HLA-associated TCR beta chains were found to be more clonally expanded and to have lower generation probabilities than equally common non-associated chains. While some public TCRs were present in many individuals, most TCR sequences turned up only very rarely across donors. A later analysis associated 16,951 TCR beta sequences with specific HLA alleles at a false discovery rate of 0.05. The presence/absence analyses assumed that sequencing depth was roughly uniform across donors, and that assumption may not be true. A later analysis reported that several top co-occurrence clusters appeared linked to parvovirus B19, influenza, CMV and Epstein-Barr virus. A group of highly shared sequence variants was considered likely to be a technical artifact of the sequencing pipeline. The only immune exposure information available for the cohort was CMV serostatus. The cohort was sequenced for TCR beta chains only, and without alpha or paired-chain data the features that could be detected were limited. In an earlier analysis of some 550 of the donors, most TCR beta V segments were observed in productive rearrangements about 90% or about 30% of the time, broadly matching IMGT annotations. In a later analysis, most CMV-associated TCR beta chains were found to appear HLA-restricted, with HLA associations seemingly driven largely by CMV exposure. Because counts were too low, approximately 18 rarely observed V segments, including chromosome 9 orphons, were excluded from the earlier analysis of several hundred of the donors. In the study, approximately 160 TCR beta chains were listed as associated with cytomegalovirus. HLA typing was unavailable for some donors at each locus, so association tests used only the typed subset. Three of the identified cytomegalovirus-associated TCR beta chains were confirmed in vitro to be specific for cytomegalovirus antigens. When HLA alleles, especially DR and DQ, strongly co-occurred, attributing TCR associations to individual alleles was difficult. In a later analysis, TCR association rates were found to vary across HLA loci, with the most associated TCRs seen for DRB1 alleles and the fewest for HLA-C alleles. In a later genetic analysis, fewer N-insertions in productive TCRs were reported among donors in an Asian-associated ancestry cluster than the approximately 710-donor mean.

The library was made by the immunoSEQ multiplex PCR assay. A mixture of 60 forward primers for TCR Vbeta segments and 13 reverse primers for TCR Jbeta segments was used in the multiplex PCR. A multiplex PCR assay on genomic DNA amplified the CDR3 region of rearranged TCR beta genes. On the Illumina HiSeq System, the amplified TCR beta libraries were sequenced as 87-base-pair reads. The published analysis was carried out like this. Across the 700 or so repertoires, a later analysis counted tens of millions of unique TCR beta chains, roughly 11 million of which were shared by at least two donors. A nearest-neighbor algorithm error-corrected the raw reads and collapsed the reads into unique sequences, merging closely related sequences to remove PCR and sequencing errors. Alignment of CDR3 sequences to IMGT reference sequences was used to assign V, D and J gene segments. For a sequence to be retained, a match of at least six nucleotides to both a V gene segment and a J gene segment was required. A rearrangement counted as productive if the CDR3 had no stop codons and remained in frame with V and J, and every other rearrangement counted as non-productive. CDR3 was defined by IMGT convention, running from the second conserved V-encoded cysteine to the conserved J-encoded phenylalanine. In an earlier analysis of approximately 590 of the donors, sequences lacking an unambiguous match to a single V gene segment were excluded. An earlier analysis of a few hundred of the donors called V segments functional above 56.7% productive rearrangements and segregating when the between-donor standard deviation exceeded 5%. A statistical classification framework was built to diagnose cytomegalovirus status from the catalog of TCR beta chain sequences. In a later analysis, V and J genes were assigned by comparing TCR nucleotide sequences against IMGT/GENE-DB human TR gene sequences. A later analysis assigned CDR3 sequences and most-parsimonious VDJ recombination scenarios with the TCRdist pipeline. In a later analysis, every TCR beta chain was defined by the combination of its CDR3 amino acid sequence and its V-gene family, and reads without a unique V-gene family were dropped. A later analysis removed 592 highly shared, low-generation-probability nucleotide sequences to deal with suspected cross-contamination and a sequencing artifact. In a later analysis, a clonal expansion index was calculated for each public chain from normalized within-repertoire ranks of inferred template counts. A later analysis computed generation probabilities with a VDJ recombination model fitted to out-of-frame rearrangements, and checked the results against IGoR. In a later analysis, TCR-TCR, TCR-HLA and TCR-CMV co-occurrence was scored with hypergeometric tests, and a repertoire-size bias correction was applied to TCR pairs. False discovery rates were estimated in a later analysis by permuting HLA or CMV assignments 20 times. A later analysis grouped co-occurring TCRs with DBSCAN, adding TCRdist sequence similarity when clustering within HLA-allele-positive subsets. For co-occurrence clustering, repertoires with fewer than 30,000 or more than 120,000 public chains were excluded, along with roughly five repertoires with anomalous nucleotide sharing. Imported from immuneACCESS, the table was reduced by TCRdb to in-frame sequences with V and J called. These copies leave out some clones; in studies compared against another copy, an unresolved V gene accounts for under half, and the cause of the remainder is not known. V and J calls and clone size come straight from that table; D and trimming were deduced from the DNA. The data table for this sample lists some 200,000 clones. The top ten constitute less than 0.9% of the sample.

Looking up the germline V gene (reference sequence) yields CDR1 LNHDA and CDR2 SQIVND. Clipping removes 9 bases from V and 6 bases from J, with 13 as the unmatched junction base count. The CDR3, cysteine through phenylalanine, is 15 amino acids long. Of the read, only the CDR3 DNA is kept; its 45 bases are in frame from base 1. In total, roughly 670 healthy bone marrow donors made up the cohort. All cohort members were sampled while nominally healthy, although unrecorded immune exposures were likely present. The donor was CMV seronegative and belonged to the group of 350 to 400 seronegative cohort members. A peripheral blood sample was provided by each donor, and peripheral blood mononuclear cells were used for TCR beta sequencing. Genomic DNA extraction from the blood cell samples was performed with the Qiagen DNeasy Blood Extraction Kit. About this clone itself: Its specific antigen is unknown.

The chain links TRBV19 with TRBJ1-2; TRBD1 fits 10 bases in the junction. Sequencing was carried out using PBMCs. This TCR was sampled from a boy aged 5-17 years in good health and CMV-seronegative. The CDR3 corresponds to CASTKFGTGVDGYTF. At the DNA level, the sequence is TGTGCCAGCACAAAATTCGGGACAGGGGTCGATGGCTACACCTTC.